The next 16 T cell receptor beta chains were all read from a single sample in a study of cytomegalovirus exposure and HLA in healthy donors. PCR employed 60 Vbeta and 13 Jbeta primers. Generated by immunoSEQ multiplex PCR, the TCRdb table keeps only in-frame clones and is missing some. Among about 150,000 clones, roughly 85% were seen once, and the ten largest hold approximately 2.5%. Material: PBMCs. The origin of the receptors is a man under 40 in good health and CMV-seropositive.

V is TRBV19 and J is TRBJ1-4, with 7 bases aligning to TRBD1. The CDR3 loop spans 12 amino acids. Germline V gene sequence: CDR1 LNHDA, CDR2 SQIVND (reference sequence). J was trimmed by 7 bases and V by 6 bases; bases with no gene match: 2. The CDR3 loop reads CASRGDSEKLFF. DNA for the CDR3: TGTGCCAGTAGAGGGGACAGTGAAAAACTGTTTTTT.

The chain has TRBV2 and TRBJ2-7; 9 bases map to TRBD2. The V and J ends lost 7 bases and 4 bases, in that order; junction bases with no gene match: 11. The CDR3 runs to 15 residues. Looked up from germline, CDR1 is SNHLY and CDR2 is FYNNEI. CDR3 DNA: TGTGCCAGCACCTCTCGCGGGAGGGCCATGTACGAGCAGTACGTC. It translates to CASTSRGRAMYEQYV.

This chain joins TRBV9 and TRBJ2-1; 13 bases agree with TRBD2. The CDR3 totals 19 residues. Germline V CDR1 and CDR2: SGDLS, YYNGEE. With V trimmed by 0 bases and J by 4 bases, 10 bases remained unmatched. In DNA form, the CDR3 reads TGTGCCAGCAGCGTAGGGATCCGGACTAGCGGGAGTTTTTACAATGAGCAGTTCTTC. It translates to CASSVGIRTSGSFYNEQFF.

The rearrangement joins TRBV19 to TRBJ2-4; 9 nucleotides line up with TRBD1. CDR1 and CDR2 from the germline V gene are LNHDA and SQIVND (reference sequence). The CDR3 has 16 amino acids. The ends lost 5 bases at V and 4 bases at J; junction bases unmatched: 9. The CDR3 spells CASSATPTGGKNIQYF. Written as DNA, the CDR3 is TGTGCCAGTAGTGCTACCCCGACAGGGGGAAAAAACATTCAGTACTTC. Using reference TRBV19 and TRBJ2-4 for the parts outside the CDR3, the full variable domain is DGGITQSPKYLFRKEGQNVTLSCEQNLNHDAMYWYRQDPGQGLRLIYYSQIVNDFQKGDIAEGYSVSREKKESFPLTVTSAQKNPTAFYLCASSATPTGGKNIQYFGAGTRLSVL.

The J gene is TRBJ2-1, the V gene TRBV4-3; possibly TRBD2 for D (5 bases). This CDR3 is built from 16 residues. Trimming left V 1 base short and J 3 bases short, with 13 bases between. Germline-derived CDR1 and CDR2 are LGHNA and YSLEER. The CDR3 bases are TGCGCCAGCAGCCAAGTCTACGGACTGGTCTACAATGAGCAGTTCTTC. This sequence encodes CASSQVYGLVYNEQFF.

The CDR3 is CATSPPQRTGELFF. The CDR3 nucleotides are TGTGCCACCAGCCCCCCGCAGCGCACCGGGGAGCTGTTTTTT. This chain joins TRBV15 and TRBJ2-2; D gene ambiguous. Trimming took off 5 bases at V and 4 bases at J, with 11 bases between the two ends. This CDR3 contains 14 residues. Germline CDR1 LNHNV, CDR2 YYDKDF (reference sequence). Drawing the rest from reference TRBV15 and TRBJ2-2, the complete variable domain is DAMVIQNPRYQVTQFGKPVTLSCSQTLNHNVMYWYQQKSSQAPKLLFHYYDKDFNNEADTPDNFQSRRPNTSFCFLDIRSPGLGDTAMYLCATSPPQRTGELFFGEGSRLTVL.

This chain connects TRBV15 to TRBJ2-5, with 12 bases identical to TRBD2. In germline, CDR1 is LNHNV, CDR2 YYDKDF (reference sequence). Trimming removed 1 base from V and 5 bases from J; junction bases left unmatched: 5. The CDR3 has 16 amino acids. The CDR3 loop is CATSRATSGGRETQYF. In DNA, the CDR3 is TGTGCCACCAGCAGAGCGACTAGCGGGGGCCGGGAGACCCAGTACTTC.

The chain is built from TRBV27 and TRBJ2-5; TRBD2 agrees at 7 bases. Germline-derived CDR1 and CDR2 are MNHEY and SMNVEV (reference sequence). The CDR3 length is 15 residues. The junction had 3 bases not matched to a gene; V was cut back by 2 bases and J by 0 bases. CDR3 residues: CASSLLGGYQETQYF. The CDR3 bases are TGTGCCAGCAGTTTACTCGGGGGGTACCAAGAGACCCAGTACTTC.

CDR3: CASSPLTLSGGQNTDTQYF. The CDR3 nucleotides are TGTGCCAGCTCACCACTGACTTTGTCGGGAGGGCAGAACACAGATACGCAGTATTTT. This chain joins TRBV18 and TRBJ2-3, with 8 bases matching TRBD2. Germline CDR1 is KGHSH and CDR2 is LQKENI. The CDR3 is made up of 19 amino acids. The ends lost 1 base at V and 2 bases at J; junction bases unmatched: 14.

V usage is TRBV5-4 and J usage is TRBJ2-1; 11 nucleotides align to TRBD2. This CDR3 is 17 amino acids long. J was trimmed by 7 bases and V by 0 bases; bases with no gene match: 9. Per the germline V gene, CDR1 is SGHNT and CDR2 is YYREEE (reference sequence). CDR3 protein: CASSLATSGRRFNEQFF. CDR3 coding DNA: TGTGCCAGCAGCTTGGCCACTAGCGGGAGAAGGTTTAATGAGCAGTTCTTC.

The chain recombines TRBV10-2 with TRBJ2-2; D remains ambiguous. Germline V gives CDR1 WSHSY, CDR2 SAAADI. The CDR3 length is 13 residues. Trimming removed 3 bases at V and 4 bases at J, with 6 bases between. The CDR3 nucleotides read TGCGCCAGCAGTGATCCCCGCACCGGGGAGCTGTTTTTT. This codes for CASSDPRTGELFF.

To note about this clone: One junction end does not reproduce the germline sequence, and a read error may be involved. The V gene is TRBV2, the J gene TRBJ1-1; 7 bases align to TRBD1. Germline values: CDR1 SNHLY, CDR2 FYNNEI. This CDR3 is 14 amino acids long. The CDR3 DNA follows: TGTGCCAGCAGGGAAGACAGGGTGAACACTGAAGCTTTCTTT. Amino acid sequence: CASREDRVNTEAFF.

The chain combines TRBV5-1 with TRBJ2-7; D gene unclear. Germline V gene lookup returns CDR1 SGHRS and CDR2 YFSETQ. Trimming shortened V by 5 bases and J by 0 bases, and 9 bases separated the two germline ends. The CDR3 contains 13 residues. CDR3 region: CASSGSTSYEQYF. Here the CDR3 DNA reads TGCGCCAGCAGTGGTAGTACCTCCTACGAGCAGTACTTC. Filled out from reference TRBV5-1 and TRBJ2-7, the complete variable domain reads KAGVTQTPRYLIKTRGQQVTLSCSPISGHRSVSWYQQTPGQGLQFLFEYFSETQRNKGNFPGRFSGRQFSNSRSEMNVSTLELGDSALYLCASSGSTSYEQYFGPGTRLTVT.

The chain links TRBV7-6 to TRBJ2-2; a weak D match, TRBD1 (5 bases). From germline, CDR1 is SGHVS and CDR2 FNYEAQ. V lost 6 bases, J lost 4 bases, and 9 bases lay in between. The CDR3 has 13 residues. In DNA, the CDR3 is TGTGCCAGCAGGGACATCCCCACCGGGGAGCTGTTTTTT. Its protein is CASRDIPTGELFF.

The chain couples TRBV4-2 to TRBJ2-1; TRBD2 is a possible D gene (6 bases). The CDR3 totals 15 residues. Trimming removed 5 bases from V and 5 bases from J, with 16 bases in between. Germline V gene lookup returns CDR1 LGHNA and CDR2 YNFKEQ. CDR3 in amino acids: CASSSRDSSNNEQFF. CDR3 nucleotide sequence: TGTGCCAGCAGCAGCCGGGACTCCTCGAACAATGAGCAGTTCTTC.

The chain couples TRBV2 to TRBJ2-5; D not certain. The CDR3 has 12 residues. V was shortened by 8 bases and J by 3 bases, with 10 bases between the two germline ends. Germline V CDR1 and CDR2: SNHLY, FYNNEI. In nucleotides, the CDR3 is TGTGCCAGCTTGCGACTTGAAGAGACCCAGTACTTC. It codes for CASLRLEETQYF.